Listed below are T cell receptor beta chains from one sample, sequenced in a study of human T cells and chemical hapten exposure. MiXCR was run by TCRdb on the RACE reads, yielding one entry per CDR3 protein. Of approximately 160,000 distinct CDR3 sequences in the sample, 25% to 35% were seen once. Here the sequenced sample was whole blood, taken in connection with sensitization to the hapten diphenylcyclopropenone (DPC). Receptor source: a woman under 30 with alopecia areata. Some clones in this sample may be carry-over from other donors' samples. CDR3s include the opening cysteine and the closing phenylalanine or tryptophan. A D gene is named only where the DNA matches it firmly. Expanded clones are given a class, and other clones once, few, many or no size at all.

J,V,D,size,CDR3,DNA
TRBJ2-1,TRBV20-1,TRBD2,-,CSASPRLAGGGEQFF,TGCAGTGCTAGCCCGAGACTAGCGGGGGGGGGTGAGCAGTTCTTC
TRBJ2-3,TRBV4-3,-,-,CASSWGPPDTQYF,TGCGCCAGCAGCTGGGGCCCCCCAGATACGCAGTATTTT
TRBJ1-1,TRBV29-1,-,many,CSVAKGMAFF,TGCAGCGTTGCTAAGGGAATGGCTTTCTTT
TRBJ1-1,TRBV4-1,-,-,CASSRKDDHTEAFF,TGCGCCAGCAGTCGAAAGGATGACCACACTGAAGCTTTCTTT
TRBJ2-7,TRBV12-3/TRBV12-4,-,-,CASSSRTSYEQYF,TGTGCCAGCAGTAGCCGGACCTCCTACGAGCAGTACTTC
TRBJ1-2,TRBV29-1,-,few,CSVEGDSANYGYTF,TGCAGCGTTGAAGGCGACTCGGCTAACTATGGCTACACCTTC
TRBJ1-6,TRBV6-6,-,-,CASSYVEGDRSPLHF,TGTGCCAGCAGTTACGTGGAGGGCGATAGGTCACCCCTCCACTTT
TRBJ1-2,TRBV18,TRBD1,-,CASSPRTGGDYGYTF,TGTGCCAGCTCACCACGGACAGGGGGCGACTATGGCTACACCTTC
TRBJ1-1,TRBV15,TRBD1,few,CATSILTGVNTEAFF,TGTGCCACCAGCATATTGACAGGGGTGAACACTGAAGCTTTCTTT
TRBJ1-1,TRBV7-8,-,-,CASSLMGQPYTEAFF,TGTGCCAGCAGCTTAATGGGCCAACCTTACACTGAAGCTTTCTTT
TRBJ1-2,TRBV2,-,-,CAEEQVLGHGYTF,TGTGCCGAAGAACAGGTCCTAGGGCATGGCTACACCTTC